This T cell receptor beta chain was identified during a study of T cell changes during pregnancy in multiple sclerosis. Produced via immunoSEQ multiplex PCR; TCRdb's table is partial and in-frame only. The data contain tens of thousands of clones, roughly 94% of them singletons. Germline CDR1 reads SGDLS; CDR2 reads YYNGEE. CDR3 length: 14 amino acids. The V gene lost 3 bases and the J gene lost 0 bases, with 9 bases spanning the gap. Remarks on this clone: The identical CDR3 is also encoded by other nucleotide sequences in the sample.

This clonotype originated in a female donor with multiple sclerosis, enrolled in a pregnancy study. The chain recombines TRBV9 with TRBJ1-1; possible D gene TRBD1, 6 bases. The sample in question was CD8+ T cells from peripheral blood mononuclear cells, obtained before pregnancy. CDR3 nucleotides: TGTGCCAGCAGCGCCGGACAGTTGAACACTGAAGCTTTCTTT. Translated: CASSAGQLNTEAFF. Supplemented by reference TRBV9 and TRBJ1-1, the full variable domain reads DSGVTQTPKHLITATGQRVTLRCSPRSGDLSVYWYQQSLDQGLQFLIQYYNGEERAKGNILERFSAQQFPDLHSELNLSSLELGDSALYFCASSAGQLNTEAFFGQGTRLTVV.